Below are 14 T cell receptor beta chains sequenced from a single sample in a study of early T cells in non-severe SARS-CoV-2 infection. In TCRdb, the 5' RACE reads were re-called with MiXCR into one record per CDR3 protein. Of about 80,000 distinct CDR3 sequences in the sample, roughly 12% were seen once. The sequenced material came from whole blood. These receptors were taken from an adult who was a healthcare worker with PCR-confirmed SARS-CoV-2 infection or an uninfected control (not recorded which).

V usage is TRBV28 and J usage is TRBJ2-7; TRBD2 agrees at 11 bases. Looked up from germline, CDR1 is MDHEN and CDR2 is SYDVKM. This CDR3 is 17 amino acids long. V was pared by 2 bases and J by 0 bases, with 6 bases of the junction left unmatched. For the CDR3, the DNA is TGTGCCAGCAGTTTACTACTAGCGGGGGCCTCCTCCTACGAGCAGTACTTC. Protein sequence: CASSLLLAGASSYEQYF.

Ten or more counts support this clonotype. The chain links TRBV11-3 to TRBJ1-2; no firm D call. The V end was cut by 2 bases, the J end by 8 bases, with 9 bases between. The CDR3 is 12 residues long. CDR1 and CDR2 (germline): SGHNT, YENEEA. CDR3 nucleotide sequence: TGTGCCAGCAGCTTACGGTCAGACGGCTACACCTTC. Protein product: CASSLRSDGYTF.

The chain is built from TRBV29-1 and TRBJ2-1; tentatively, D is TRBD2 (7 bases). This CDR3 is 12 amino acids long. V lost 4 bases, J lost 7 bases, and 11 bases lay in between. Germline CDR1 and CDR2: SQVTM and ANQGSEA. In DNA, the CDR3 is TGCAGCGTTGCCCGGGGGGCAAATGAGCAGTTCTTC. It yields the protein CSVARGANEQFF.

There are many counts of this clonotype. This chain connects TRBV29-1 to TRBJ2-1, with D perhaps matching TRBD2 (5 bases). CDR3 length: 11 residues. V lost 4 bases, J lost 10 bases, and 11 bases lay in between. Per germline, CDR1 SQVTM and CDR2 ANQGSEA. The CDR3 sequence: CSVVGPGEQFF. The DNA of the CDR3 is TGCAGCGTTGTCGGCCCGGGGGAGCAGTTCTTC.

The genes are TRBV28 and TRBJ1-5; 9 nucleotides line up with TRBD1. Unmatched junction bases numbered 6, after V lost 3 bases and J lost 6 bases. This CDR3 is 15 amino acids long. CDR1 and CDR2 (germline): MDHEN, SYDVKM. The CDR3 DNA reads TGTGCCAGCAGTTTCCGGGACAGGGTGGCTCAGCCCCAGCATTTT. The encoded protein is CASSFRDRVAQPQHF.

This clonotype was detected ten times or more. The CDR3 protein is CASSLEGRKPNTEAFF. The DNA for the CDR3 is TGTGCCAGCAGCTTAGAAGGCCGGAAGCCGAACACTGAAGCTTTCTTT. This sequence joins TRBV7-2 and TRBJ1-1; D gene uncertain. This CDR3 spans 16 amino acids. The germline V gene encodes CDR1 SGHTA and CDR2 FQGNSA. Trimming left V 1 base short and J 1 base short, with 13 bases between. The entire variable domain, with the rest obtained from reference TRBV7-2 and TRBJ1-1, is as follows: GAGVSQSPSNKVTEKGKDVELRCDPISGHTALYWYRQSLGQGLEFLIYFQGNSAPDKSGLPSDRFSAERTGGSVSTLTIQRTQQEDSAVYLCASSLEGRKPNTEAFFGQGTRLTVV.

This clonotype was seen at least ten times. V gene TRBV9 combines with J gene TRBJ1-2, with D maybe TRBD1 (5 bases). Germline V lookup: CDR1 SGDLS, CDR2 YYNGEE. The CDR3 is 14 residues long. V was clipped by 4 bases and J by 4 bases, with 14 bases between them. Here the CDR3 reads CASSPRDATYGYTF. The CDR3 coding sequence is TGTGCCAGCAGCCCCCGGGACGCCACCTATGGCTACACCTTC.

This clonotype was seen a handful of times. The chain uses TRBV12-5 and TRBJ2-1, with 8 positions matching TRBD2. This CDR3 is 14 amino acids long. V lost 7 bases to trimming and J lost 2 bases; unmatched junction nucleotides: 4. Germline values: CDR1 LGHNT, CDR2 FRNRAP. The CDR3 nucleotides read TGTGCTAGTGTTAGCGGGAAGACCTACAATGAGCAGTTCTTC. Amino acids: CASVSGKTYNEQFF.

This clonotype was detected many times. The chain has TRBV7-9 and TRBJ1-6; D remains unclear. Germline CDR1 is SEHNR and CDR2 is FQNEAQ (reference sequence). The ends were cut back, 5 bases at V and 0 bases at J, with 14 bases in the middle. There are 17 residues in the CDR3. CDR3 in amino acids: CASSVTQRSSYNSPLHF. The DNA of the CDR3 is TGTGCCAGCAGCGTCACTCAACGCAGCTCCTATAATTCACCCCTCCACTTT.

This clonotype has a handful of counts. The chain recombines TRBV29-1 with TRBJ1-2, with 8 positions matching TRBD1. CDR1 is SQVTM and CDR2 is ANQGSEA in the germline V gene. The junction had 6 bases not matched to a gene; V was cut back by 7 bases and J by 8 bases. This CDR3 is built from 11 residues. Here the CDR3 DNA reads TGCAGCGCTGGGACAGGTGGAGGCTACACCTTC. As protein: CSAGTGGGYTF. Full variable domain (rest looked up from reference TRBV29-1 and TRBJ1-2): SAVISQKPSRDICQRGTSLTIQCQVDSQVTMMFWYRQQPGQSLTLIATANQGSEATYESGFVIDKFPISRPNLTFSTLTVSNMSPEDSSIYLCSAGTGGGYTFGSGTRLTVV.

The chain recombines TRBV7-8 with TRBJ2-2; 7 bases map to TRBD1. The CDR3 has 18 residues. CDR1 and CDR2 from the germline V gene are SGHVS and FQNEAQ. Losses at the gene ends were 5 bases for V and 3 bases for J; bases not matched to a gene: 15. CDR3 amino acids: CASSEWIMEQGYTGELFF. Written as DNA, the CDR3 is TGTGCCAGCAGCGAATGGATCATGGAACAGGGGTACACCGGGGAGCTGTTTTTT.

This clonotype was recorded a few times. J is TRBJ2-1 and V is TRBV27; 11 nucleotides line up with TRBD2. Germline-derived CDR1 and CDR2 are MNHEY and SMNVEV (reference sequence). The CDR3 has 14 amino acids. Trimming removed 6 bases from V and 6 bases from J; junction bases left unmatched: 4. In DNA, the CDR3 is TGTGCCAGCAGAACGACTAGCGGGATCAATGAGCAGTTCTTC. It translates to CASRTTSGINEQFF.

This clonotype was observed many times. J is TRBJ1-3 and V is TRBV7-9; D gene uncertain. The germline gives CDR1 SEHNR, CDR2 FQNEAQ (reference sequence). V lost 0 bases to trimming and J lost 3 bases, with 9 bases between them. The CDR3 covers 15 residues. CDR3 nucleotides: TGTGCCAGCAGCTTAGCGCGGCCAGTTGGAAACACCATATATTTT. Encoded protein: CASSLARPVGNTIYF.

This clonotype was seen at least ten times. This chain joins TRBV7-6 and TRBJ2-2; D is unclear. Germline lookup yields CDR1 SGHVS and CDR2 FNYEAQ. V was cut by 1 base and J by 5 bases, with 8 bases left in between. This CDR3 is built from 14 residues. The CDR3 sequence is CASSLGLATGELFF. CDR3 DNA sequence: TGTGCCAGCAGCTTAGGCTTGGCAACCGGGGAGCTGTTTTTT.